This T cell receptor beta chain was retrieved from a study of blood T cell repertoires in COVID-19. Repertoires were generated with immunoSEQ multiplex PCR, while TCRdb's copy carries only in-frame clones and drops some. Here the sample spans about 68,000 clones, just over 90% being singletons. The CDR3 runs 14 residues. V was shortened by 2 bases and J by 7 bases, with 11 bases between the two germline ends. Germline lookup yields CDR1 SGHVS and CDR2 FQNEAQ. The clonotype comes from a man aged 45-65 years with COVID-19, enrolled during active disease. Sequencing input: peripheral blood. The chain recombines TRBV7-8 with TRBJ2-2; tentatively, D is TRBD2 (5 bases). CDR3 coding DNA: TGTGCCAGCAGCTTAATACTAGTCGACGGGGAGCTGTTTTTT. Its protein product is CASSLILVDGELFF.